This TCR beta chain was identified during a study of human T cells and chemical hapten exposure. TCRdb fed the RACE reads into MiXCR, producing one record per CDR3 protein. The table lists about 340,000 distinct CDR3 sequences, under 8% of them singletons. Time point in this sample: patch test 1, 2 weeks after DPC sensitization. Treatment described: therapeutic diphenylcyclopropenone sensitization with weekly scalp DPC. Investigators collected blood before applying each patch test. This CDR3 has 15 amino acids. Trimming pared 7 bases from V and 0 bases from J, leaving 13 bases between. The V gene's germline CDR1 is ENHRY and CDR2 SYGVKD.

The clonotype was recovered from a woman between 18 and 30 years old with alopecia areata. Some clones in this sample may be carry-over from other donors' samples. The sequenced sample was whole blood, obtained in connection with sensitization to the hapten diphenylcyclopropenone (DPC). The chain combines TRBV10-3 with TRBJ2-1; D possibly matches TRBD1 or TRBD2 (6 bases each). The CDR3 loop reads CAIMRGGSSYNEQFF. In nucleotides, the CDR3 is TGTGCCATCATGAGAGGGGGGAGCTCCTACAATGAGCAGTTCTTC.